This TCR beta chain came from a study of patients and donors after allogeneic stem cell transplantation. From germline, CDR1 is SGHRS and CDR2 YFSETQ. The CDR3 contains 15 residues. V trimming: 4 bases; J trimming: 4 bases; junction bases outside the gene matches: 4. TCRdb reanalysed the RT-PCR reads using MiXCR and keeps one entry per CDR3 protein. The sample holds some 160,000 distinct CDR3 sequences; about 24% are singletons and the top ten take approximately 26%. What was sequenced was blood, either unsorted or a sorted T cell fraction (not recorded which). The chain couples TRBV5-1 to TRBJ2-1; 11 bases are shared with TRBD1. The TCR sequence derives from a human donor who was either an allogeneic HSCT recipient or a stem cell or donor lymphocyte infusion donor (not recorded which). It is not recorded whose cells these are; they may come from a transplant donor. The DNA of the CDR3 is TGCGCCAGCAGCCCGGGACAGGGGGTTTACAATGAGCAGTTCTTC. It yields the protein CASSPGQGVYNEQFF.